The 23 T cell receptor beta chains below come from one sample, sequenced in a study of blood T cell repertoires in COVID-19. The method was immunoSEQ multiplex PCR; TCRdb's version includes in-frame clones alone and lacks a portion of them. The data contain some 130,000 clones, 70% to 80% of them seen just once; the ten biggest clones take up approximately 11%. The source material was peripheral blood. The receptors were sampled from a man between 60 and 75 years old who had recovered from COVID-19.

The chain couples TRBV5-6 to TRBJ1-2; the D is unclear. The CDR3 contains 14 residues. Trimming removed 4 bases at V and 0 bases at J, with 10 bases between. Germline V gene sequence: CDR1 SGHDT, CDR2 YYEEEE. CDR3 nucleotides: TGTGCCAGCAGCCCAACTGGAGCTAACTATGGCTACACCTTC. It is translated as CASSPTGANYGYTF.

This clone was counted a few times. As DNA, the CDR3 is TGCGCCAGCAGCTTGACAGGGGATCTCTCTGGAAACACCATATATTTT. As protein: CASSLTGDLSGNTIYF. V usage is TRBV4-1 and J usage is TRBJ1-3; the match to TRBD1 covers 8 bases. CDR3 length: 16 residues. CDR1 is MGHRA and CDR2 is YSYEKL in the germline V gene. Unmatched junction bases numbered 6, after V lost 5 bases and J lost 0 bases.

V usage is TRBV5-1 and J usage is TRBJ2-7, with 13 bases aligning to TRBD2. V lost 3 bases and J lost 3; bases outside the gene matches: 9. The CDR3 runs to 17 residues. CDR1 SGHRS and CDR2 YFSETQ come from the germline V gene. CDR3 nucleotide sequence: TGCGCCAGCAGCTCGAGGACTAGCGGGAGCCGAAACTACGAGCAGTACTTC. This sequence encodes CASSSRTSGSRNYEQYF.

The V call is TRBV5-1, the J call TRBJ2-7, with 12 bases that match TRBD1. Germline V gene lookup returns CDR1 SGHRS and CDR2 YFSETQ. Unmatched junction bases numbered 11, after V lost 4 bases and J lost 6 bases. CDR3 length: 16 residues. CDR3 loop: CASSLGPGTGGLEQYF. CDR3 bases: TGCGCCAGCAGCCTCGGCCCCGGGACAGGGGGCCTCGAGCAGTACTTC.

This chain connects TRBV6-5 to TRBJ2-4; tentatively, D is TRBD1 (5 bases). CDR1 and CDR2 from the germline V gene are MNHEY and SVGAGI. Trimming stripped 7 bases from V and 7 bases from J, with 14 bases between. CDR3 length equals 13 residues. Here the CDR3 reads CASMGRVRNIQYF. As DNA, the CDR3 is TGTGCCAGCATGGGCAGGGTTAGGAACATTCAGTACTTC.

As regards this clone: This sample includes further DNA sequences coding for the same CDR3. The CDR3: CASSELNQPQHF. The DNA for the CDR3 is TGTGCCAGCAGTGAATTAAATCAGCCCCAGCATTTT. This chain joins TRBV6-1 and TRBJ1-5; D remains unclear. V gave up 2 bases and J gave up 4 bases, with 3 bases separating them. This CDR3 spans 12 amino acids. Germline V gene lookup returns CDR1 MNHNS and CDR2 SASEGT.

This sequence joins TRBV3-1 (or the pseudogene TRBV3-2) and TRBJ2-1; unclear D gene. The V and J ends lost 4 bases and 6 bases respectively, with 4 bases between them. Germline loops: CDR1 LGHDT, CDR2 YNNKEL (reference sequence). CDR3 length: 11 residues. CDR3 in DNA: TGTGCCAGCAGCCTGGCCAATGAGCAGTTCTTC. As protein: CASSLANEQFF.

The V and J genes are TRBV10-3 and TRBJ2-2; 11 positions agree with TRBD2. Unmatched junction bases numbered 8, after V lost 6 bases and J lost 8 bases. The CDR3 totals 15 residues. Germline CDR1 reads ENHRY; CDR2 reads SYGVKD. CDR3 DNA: TGTGCCATCAGCCCGACTAGCGGGATGGAGGGGGAGCTGTTTTTT. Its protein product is CAISPTSGMEGELFF.

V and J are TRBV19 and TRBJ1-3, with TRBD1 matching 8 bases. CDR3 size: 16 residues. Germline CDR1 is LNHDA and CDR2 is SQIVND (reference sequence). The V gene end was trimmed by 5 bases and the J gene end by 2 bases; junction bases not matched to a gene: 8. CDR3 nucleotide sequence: TGTGCCAGTAGTTCCCGGACAGGGAGGACTGGAAACACCATATATTTT. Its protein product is CASSSRTGRTGNTIYF.

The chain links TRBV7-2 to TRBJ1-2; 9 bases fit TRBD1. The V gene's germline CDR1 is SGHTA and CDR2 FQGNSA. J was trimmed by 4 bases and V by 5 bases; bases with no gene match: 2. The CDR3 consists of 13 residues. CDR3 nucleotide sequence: TGTGCCAGCAGCAGGACAGGGGCCTATGGCTACACCTTC. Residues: CASSRTGAYGYTF.

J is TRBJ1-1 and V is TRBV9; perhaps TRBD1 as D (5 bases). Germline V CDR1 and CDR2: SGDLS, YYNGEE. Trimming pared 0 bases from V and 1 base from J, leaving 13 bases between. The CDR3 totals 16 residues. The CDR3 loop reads CASSVASGVANTEAFF. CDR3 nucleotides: TGTGCCAGCAGCGTAGCGTCGGGGGTGGCGAACACTGAAGCTTTCTTT.

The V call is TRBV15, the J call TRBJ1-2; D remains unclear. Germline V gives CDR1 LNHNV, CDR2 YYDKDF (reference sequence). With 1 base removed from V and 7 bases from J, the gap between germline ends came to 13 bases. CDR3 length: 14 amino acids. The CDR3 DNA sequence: TGTGCCACCAGCAGAGGTTTTTTACGAGGTGGCTACACCTTC. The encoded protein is CATSRGFLRGGYTF.

CDR3 in DNA: TGCGCCAGCGGACGGACAGGGGACAGCCAAGAGACCCAGTACTTC. Translated: CASGRTGDSQETQYF. The chain recombines TRBV5-1 with TRBJ2-5, with 9 bases that match TRBD1. Germline-derived CDR1 and CDR2 are SGHRS and YFSETQ. The CDR3 is 15 residues long. The V and J ends lost 7 bases and 1 base, in that order; junction bases with no gene match: 8.

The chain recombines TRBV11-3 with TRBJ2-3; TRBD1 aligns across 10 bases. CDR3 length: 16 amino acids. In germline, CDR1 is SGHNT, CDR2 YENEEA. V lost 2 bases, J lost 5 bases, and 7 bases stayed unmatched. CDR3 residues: CASSLRRGQGVDTQYF. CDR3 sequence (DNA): TGTGCCAGCAGCTTAAGAAGAGGACAGGGGGTAGATACGCAGTATTTT.

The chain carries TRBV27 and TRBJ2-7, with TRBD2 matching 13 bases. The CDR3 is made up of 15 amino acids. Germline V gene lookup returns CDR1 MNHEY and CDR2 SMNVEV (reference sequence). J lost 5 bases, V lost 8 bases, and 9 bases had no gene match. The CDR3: CASAPLAGGINEQYF. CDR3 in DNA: TGTGCCAGCGCTCCACTAGCGGGGGGGATCAACGAGCAGTACTTC.

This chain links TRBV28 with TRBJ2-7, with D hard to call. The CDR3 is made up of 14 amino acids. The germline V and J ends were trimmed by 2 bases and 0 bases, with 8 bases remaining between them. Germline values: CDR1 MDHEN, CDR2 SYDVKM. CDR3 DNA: TGTGCCAGCAGTTTAGAGGCAAGCTCCTACGAGCAGTACTTC. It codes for CASSLEASSYEQYF.

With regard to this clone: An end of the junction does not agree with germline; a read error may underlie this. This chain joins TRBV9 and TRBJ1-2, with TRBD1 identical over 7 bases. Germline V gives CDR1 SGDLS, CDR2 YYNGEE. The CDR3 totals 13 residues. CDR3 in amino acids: CASSSVTGVVESF. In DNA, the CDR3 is TGTGCCAGCAGTTCCGTTACAGGGGTCGTTGAGAGCTTC.

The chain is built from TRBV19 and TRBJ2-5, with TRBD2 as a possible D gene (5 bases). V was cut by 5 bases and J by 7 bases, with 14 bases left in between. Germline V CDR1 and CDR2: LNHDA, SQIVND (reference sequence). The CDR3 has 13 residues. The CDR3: CASSSGPEGTQYF. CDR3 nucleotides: TGTGCCAGTAGTTCGGGCCCCGAGGGGACCCAGTACTTC.

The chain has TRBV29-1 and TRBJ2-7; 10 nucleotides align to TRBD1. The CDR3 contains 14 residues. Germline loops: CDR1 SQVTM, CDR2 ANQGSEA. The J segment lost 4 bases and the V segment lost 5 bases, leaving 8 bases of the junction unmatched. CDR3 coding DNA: TGCAGCGTTAGCAGGACAGGGGGTTTTTACGAGCAGTACTTC. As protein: CSVSRTGGFYEQYF.

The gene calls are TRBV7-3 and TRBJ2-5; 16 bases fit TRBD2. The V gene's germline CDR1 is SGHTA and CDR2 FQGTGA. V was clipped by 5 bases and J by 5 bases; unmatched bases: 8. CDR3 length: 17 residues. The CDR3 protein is CASSPTGTSGRAETQYF. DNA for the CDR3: TGTGCCAGCAGCCCCACCGGGACTAGCGGGAGGGCGGAGACCCAGTACTTC.

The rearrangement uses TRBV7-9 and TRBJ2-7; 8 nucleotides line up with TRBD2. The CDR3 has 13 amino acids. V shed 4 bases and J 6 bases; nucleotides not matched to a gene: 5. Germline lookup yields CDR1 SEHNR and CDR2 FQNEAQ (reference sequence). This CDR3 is CASSSTLAGEQYF. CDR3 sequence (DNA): TGTGCCAGCAGCTCAACCCTAGCGGGCGAGCAGTACTTC.

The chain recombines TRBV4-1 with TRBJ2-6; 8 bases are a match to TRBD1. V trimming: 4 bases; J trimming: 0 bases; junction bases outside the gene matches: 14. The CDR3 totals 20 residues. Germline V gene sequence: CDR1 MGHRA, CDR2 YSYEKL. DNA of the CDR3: TGCGCCAGCAGCCTAAGATTCCCCGGGACAGGAACCTCTGGGGCCAACGTCCTGACTTTC. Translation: CASSLRFPGTGTSGANVLTF.

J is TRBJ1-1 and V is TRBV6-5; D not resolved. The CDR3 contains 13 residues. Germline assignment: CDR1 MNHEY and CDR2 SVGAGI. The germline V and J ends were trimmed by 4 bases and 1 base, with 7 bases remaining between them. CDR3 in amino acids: CASSSLSNTEAFF. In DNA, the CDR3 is TGTGCCAGCAGTTCCCTGTCGAACACTGAAGCTTTCTTT.